These 2 T cell receptor beta chains were sequenced from one sample in a study of blood T cells in healthy people across ages. Through a sample-barcoded 5' primer and a J-beta primer mix, a second PCR was run for about 6 to 11 cycles. TCRdb reprocessed the 5' RACE reads with MiXCR, giving one entry per CDR3 protein. The sample includes approximately 900,000 distinct CDR3 sequences, about 48% of them seen just once. Sequenced material: blood. These receptors were collected from a man aged 30 to 45 in good health.

In nucleotides, the CDR3 is TGCAGCGTTGCATCCGGGACAGGGTTCCAGCCCCAGCATTTT. This codes for CSVASGTGFQPQHF. V is TRBV29-1 and J is TRBJ1-5; the match to TRBD1 covers 9 bases. CDR3 size: 14 residues. CDR1 and CDR2 from the germline V gene are SQVTM and ANQGSEA. Trimming took 4 bases from V and 7 from J; bases not matched to a gene: 8.

This clonotype occurred a few times. This chain joins TRBV28 and TRBJ2-7; D gene unclear. Trimming removed 8 bases at V and 6 bases at J, with 17 bases between. The CDR3 totals 13 residues. CDR1 and CDR2 (germline): MDHEN, SYDVKM. This CDR3 reads CASSTRVFGEQYF. The CDR3 nucleotides are TGTGCCAGCTCCACCCGGGTTTTCGGCGAGCAGTACTTC.